These 7 T cell receptor beta chains share one sample of origin, sequenced in a study of T cell repertoires in cytomegalovirus infection. TCRdb reanalysed the reads using MiXCR and keeps one entry per CDR3 protein. Among about 680,000 distinct CDR3 sequences listed, 20% to 25% were seen once. Sequenced sample: CD8+ T cells from PBMCs. Source of these receptors: a human donor in good health (CMV status not recorded). Some clones in this sample may be carry-over from other donors' samples.

The chain is built from TRBV20-1 and TRBJ2-1; no reliable D call. This CDR3 has 15 residues. The V gene lost 6 bases and the J gene lost 0 bases, with 15 bases spanning the gap. Germline CDR1 and CDR2: DFQATT and SNEGSKA (reference sequence). DNA of the CDR3: TGCAGTGCCCCCTGGGCGACCGTCTCCTACAATGAGCAGTTCTTC. It yields the protein CSAPWATVSYNEQFF.

In its sample, this clonotype was seen many times. The chain carries TRBV7-9 and TRBJ2-1; 12 bases fit TRBD2. CDR3 size: 15 residues. The junction had 4 bases not matched to a gene; V was cut back by 6 bases and J by 4 bases. Germline CDR1 is SEHNR and CDR2 is FQNEAQ (reference sequence). CDR3 region: CASSPSGGAYNEQFF. CDR3 DNA: TGTGCCAGCAGTCCTAGCGGGGGGGCTTACAATGAGCAGTTCTTC.

This clonotype was seen more than once but under ten times. The V call is TRBV7-2, the J call TRBJ2-5; TRBD2 aligns across 7 bases. The CDR3 contains 15 residues. Germline CDR1 SGHTA, CDR2 FQGNSA. Trimming removed 8 bases from V and 4 bases from J; junction bases left unmatched: 13. CDR3 amino acids: CASERLAGLGETQYF. The CDR3 DNA reads TGTGCCAGCGAGAGACTAGCTGGGTTGGGAGAGACCCAGTACTTC.

CDR3 sequence: CASTGQDGYSNQPQHF. DNA for the CDR3: TGTGCCAGTACGGGACAAGACGGTTATAGCAATCAGCCCCAGCATTTT. The gene calls are TRBV28 and TRBJ1-5, with a possible D match to TRBD1 (6 bases). V dropped 9 bases and J dropped 0 bases, with 18 bases sitting between them. The CDR3 contains 16 residues. Germline assignment: CDR1 MDHEN and CDR2 SYDVKM.

This chain links TRBV25-1 with TRBJ1-2, with D unresolved. Trimming took 1 base from V and 5 from J, leaving 11 bases between them. Per the germline V gene, CDR1 is MGHDK and CDR2 is SYGVNS. The CDR3 length is 14 residues. Here the CDR3 reads CASSELEGWYGYTF. The CDR3 bases are TGTGCCAGCAGTGAATTGGAGGGATGGTATGGCTACACCTTC.

This clonotype occurred a few times. The genes are TRBV20-1 and TRBJ2-5; 12 nucleotides match TRBD2. The CDR3 contains 15 residues. V was clipped by 3 bases and J by 5 bases; unmatched bases: 7. The V gene's germline CDR1 is DFQATT and CDR2 SNEGSKA (reference sequence). Written as DNA, the CDR3 is TGCAGTGCTAGGTCTAGCGGGGGGGCCCTTGAGACCCAGTACTTC. Protein product: CSARSSGGALETQYF.

This clonotype has at least ten counts. The V call is TRBV6-1, the J call TRBJ1-1, with 7 nucleotides matching TRBD1. The CDR3 is 15 residues long. Germline CDR1 and CDR2: MNHNS and SASEGT. The J segment lost 4 bases and the V segment lost 0 bases, leaving 5 bases of the junction unmatched. This chain's CDR3 is CASSEALRGGTEAFF. The CDR3 DNA is TGTGCCAGCAGTGAAGCTCTCAGGGGGGGCACTGAAGCTTTCTTT.